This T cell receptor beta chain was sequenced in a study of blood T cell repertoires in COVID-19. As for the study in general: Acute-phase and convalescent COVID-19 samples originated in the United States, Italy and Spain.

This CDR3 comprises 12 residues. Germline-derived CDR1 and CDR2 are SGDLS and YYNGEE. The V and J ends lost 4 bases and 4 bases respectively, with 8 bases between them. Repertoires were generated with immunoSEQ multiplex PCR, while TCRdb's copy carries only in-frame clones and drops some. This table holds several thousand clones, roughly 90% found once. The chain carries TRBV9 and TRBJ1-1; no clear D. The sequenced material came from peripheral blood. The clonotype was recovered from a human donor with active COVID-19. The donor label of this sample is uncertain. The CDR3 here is CASSPPSTEAFF. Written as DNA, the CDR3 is TGTGCCAGCAGCCCCCCCAGCACTGAAGCTTTCTTT.